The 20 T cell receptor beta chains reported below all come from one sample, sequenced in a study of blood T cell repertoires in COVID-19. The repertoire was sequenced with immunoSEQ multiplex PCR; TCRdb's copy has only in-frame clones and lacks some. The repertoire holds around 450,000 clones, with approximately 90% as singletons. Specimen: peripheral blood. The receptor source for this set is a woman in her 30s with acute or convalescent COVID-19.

CDR3 loop: CASSLYPYEQYF. The CDR3 DNA follows: TGTGCCAGCAGCTTGTATCCCTACGAGCAGTACTTC. The chain recombines TRBV5-6 with TRBJ2-7; no clear D gene. Germline V CDR1 and CDR2: SGHDT, YYEEEE. V was shortened by 1 base and J by 2 bases, with 4 bases between the two germline ends. CDR3 size: 12 residues.

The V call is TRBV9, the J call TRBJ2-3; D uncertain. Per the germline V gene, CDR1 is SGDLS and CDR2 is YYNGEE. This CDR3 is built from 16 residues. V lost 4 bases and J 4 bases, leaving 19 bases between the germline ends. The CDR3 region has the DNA TGTGCCAGCAGCATTACTACCAATAATCCCTCAGATACGCAGTATTTT. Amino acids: CASSITTNNPSDTQYF.

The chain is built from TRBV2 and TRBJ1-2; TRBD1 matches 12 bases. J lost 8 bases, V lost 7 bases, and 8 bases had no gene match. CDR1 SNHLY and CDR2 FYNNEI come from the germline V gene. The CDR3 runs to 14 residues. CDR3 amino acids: CASKPGQGAFGYTF. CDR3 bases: TGTGCCAGCAAGCCGGGACAGGGGGCTTTCGGCTACACCTTC.

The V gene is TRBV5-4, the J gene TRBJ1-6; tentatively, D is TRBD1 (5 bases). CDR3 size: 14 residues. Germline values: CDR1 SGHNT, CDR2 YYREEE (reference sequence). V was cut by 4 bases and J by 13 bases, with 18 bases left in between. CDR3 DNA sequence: TGTGCCAGCAGCACGACAGCCGAATCATTCCCCCTCCACTTT. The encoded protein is CASSTTAESFPLHF.

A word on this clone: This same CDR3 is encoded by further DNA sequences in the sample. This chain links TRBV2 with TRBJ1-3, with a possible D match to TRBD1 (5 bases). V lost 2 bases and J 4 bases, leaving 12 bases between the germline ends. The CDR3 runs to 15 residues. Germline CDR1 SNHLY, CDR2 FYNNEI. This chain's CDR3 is CASSEQGLGGNTIYF. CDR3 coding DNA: TGTGCCAGCAGTGAACAGGGATTAGGAGGAAACACCATATATTTT. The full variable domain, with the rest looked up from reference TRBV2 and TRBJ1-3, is EPEVTQTPSHQVTQMGQEVILRCVPISNHLYFYWYRQILGQKVEFLVSFYNNEISEKSEIFDDQFSVERPDGSNFTLKIRSTKLEDSAMYFCASSEQGLGGNTIYFGEGSWLTVV.

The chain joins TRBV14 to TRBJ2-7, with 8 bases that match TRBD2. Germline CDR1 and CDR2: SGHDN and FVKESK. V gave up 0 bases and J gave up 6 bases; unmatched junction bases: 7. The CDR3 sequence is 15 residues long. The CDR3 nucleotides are TGTGCCAGCAGCCAAGATCTCGGTAGCGGGGCCGAGCAGTACTTC. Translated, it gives CASSQDLGSGAEQYF.

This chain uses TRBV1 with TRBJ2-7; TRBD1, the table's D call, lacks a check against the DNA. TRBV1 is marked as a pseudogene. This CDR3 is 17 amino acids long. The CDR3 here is CTSSQEQTRSRYYEQYF. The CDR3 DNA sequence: TGCACCAGCAGCCAAGAACAGACCAGGTCGAGATACTACGAGCAGTACTTC.

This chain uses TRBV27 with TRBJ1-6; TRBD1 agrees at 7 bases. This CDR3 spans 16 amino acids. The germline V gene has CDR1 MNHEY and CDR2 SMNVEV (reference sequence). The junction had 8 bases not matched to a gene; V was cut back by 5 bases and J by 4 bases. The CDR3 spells CASSPNRGFYNSPLHF. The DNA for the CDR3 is TGTGCCAGCAGTCCCAACAGGGGATTTTATAATTCACCCCTCCACTTT.

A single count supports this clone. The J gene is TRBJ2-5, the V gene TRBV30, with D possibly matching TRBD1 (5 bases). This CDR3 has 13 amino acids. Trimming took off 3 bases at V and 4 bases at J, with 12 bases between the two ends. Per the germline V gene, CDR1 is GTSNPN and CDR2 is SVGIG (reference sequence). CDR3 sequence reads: CAWSAGSGETQYF. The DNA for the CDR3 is TGTGCCTGGAGCGCAGGGTCCGGAGAGACCCAGTACTTC.

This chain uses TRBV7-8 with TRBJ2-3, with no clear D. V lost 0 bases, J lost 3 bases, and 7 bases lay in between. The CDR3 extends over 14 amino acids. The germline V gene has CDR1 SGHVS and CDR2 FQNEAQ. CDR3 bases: TGTGCCAGCAGCTTAGCACCTGCGACAGATACGCAGTATTTT. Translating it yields CASSLAPATDTQYF.

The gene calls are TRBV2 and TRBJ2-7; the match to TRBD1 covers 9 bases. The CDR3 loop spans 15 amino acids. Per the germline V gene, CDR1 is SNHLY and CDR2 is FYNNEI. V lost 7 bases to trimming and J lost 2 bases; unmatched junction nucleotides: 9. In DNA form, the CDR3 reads TGTGCCAGCAACCCGGGACAGGGTATCGCCTACGAGCAGTACTTC. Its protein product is CASNPGQGIAYEQYF.

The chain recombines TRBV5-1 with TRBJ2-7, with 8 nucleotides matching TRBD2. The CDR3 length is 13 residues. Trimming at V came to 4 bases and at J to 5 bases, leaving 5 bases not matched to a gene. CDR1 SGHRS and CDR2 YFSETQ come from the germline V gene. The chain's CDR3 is CASSPGLEDEQYF. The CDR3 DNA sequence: TGCGCCAGCAGCCCGGGACTAGAGGACGAGCAGTACTTC.

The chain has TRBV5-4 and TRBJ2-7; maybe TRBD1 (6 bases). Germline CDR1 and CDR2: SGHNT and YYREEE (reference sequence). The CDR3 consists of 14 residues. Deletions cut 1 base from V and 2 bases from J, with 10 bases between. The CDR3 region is CASSLRGQTYEQYF. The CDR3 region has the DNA TGTGCCAGCAGCTTGCGGGGACAAACCTACGAGCAGTACTTC.

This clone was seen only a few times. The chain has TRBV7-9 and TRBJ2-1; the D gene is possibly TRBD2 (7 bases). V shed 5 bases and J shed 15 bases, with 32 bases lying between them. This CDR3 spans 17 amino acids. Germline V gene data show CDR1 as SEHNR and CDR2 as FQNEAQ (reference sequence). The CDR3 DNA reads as TGTGCCAGCAGCCTAGGACAATTAGGCGGGGGCCTCCGTTCGGGGTTCTTC. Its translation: CASSLGQLGGGLRSGFF.

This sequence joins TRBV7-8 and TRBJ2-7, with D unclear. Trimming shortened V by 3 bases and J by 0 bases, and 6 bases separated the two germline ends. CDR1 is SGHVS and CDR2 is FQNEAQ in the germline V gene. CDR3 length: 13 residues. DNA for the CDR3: TGTGCCAGCAGCTTTGACATCTCCTACGAGCAGTACTTC. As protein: CASSFDISYEQYF.

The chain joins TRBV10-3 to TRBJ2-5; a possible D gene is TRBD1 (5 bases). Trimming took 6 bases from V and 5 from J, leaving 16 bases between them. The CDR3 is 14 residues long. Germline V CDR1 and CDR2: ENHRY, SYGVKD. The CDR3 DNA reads TGTGCCATCAGAGGGGCTACAGAGTTGGAGACCCAGTACTTC. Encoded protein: CAIRGATELETQYF.

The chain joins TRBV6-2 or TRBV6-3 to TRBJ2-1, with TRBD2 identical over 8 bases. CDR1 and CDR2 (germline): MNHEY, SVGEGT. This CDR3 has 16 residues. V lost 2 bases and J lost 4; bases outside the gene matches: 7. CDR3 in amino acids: CASSYSSGEPYNEQFF. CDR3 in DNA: TGTGCCAGCAGTTACAGTAGCGGGGAACCTTACAATGAGCAGTTCTTC.

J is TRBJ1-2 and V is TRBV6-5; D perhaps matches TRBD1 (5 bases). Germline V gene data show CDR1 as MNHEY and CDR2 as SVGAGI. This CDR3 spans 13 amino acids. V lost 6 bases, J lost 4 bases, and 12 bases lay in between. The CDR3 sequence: CASRKDSFYGYTF. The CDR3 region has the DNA TGTGCCAGCAGAAAAGACAGCTTCTATGGCTACACCTTC.

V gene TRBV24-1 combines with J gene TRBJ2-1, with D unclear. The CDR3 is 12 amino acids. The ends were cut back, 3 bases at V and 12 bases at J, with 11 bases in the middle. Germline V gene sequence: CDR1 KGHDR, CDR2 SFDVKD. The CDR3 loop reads CATSDPLTGQFF. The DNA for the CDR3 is TGTGCCACCAGTGATCCTCTAACTGGGCAGTTCTTC.

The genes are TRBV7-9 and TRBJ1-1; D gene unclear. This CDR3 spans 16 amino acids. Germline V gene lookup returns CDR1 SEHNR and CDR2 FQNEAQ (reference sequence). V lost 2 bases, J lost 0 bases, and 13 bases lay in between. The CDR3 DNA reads TGTGCCAGCAGCTTAATGCCGGTACTTATGAACACTGAAGCTTTCTTT. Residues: CASSLMPVLMNTEAFF.